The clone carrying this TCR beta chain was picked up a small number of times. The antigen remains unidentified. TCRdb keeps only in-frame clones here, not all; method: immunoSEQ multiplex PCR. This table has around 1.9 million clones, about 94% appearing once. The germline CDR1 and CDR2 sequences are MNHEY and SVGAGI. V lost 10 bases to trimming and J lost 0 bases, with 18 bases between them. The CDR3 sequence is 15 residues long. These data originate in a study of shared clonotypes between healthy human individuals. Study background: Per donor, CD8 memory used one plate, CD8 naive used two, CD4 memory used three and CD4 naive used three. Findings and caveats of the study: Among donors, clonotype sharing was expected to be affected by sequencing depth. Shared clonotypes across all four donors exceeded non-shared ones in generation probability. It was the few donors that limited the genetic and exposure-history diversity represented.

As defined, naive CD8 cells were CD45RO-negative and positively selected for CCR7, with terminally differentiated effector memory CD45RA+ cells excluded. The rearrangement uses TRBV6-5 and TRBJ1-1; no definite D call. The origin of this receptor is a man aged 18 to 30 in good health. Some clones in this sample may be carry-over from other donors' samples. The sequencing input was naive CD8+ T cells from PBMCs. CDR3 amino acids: CATFHPGRLNTEAFF. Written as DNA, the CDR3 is TGTGCCACCTTCCACCCGGGCAGGTTGAACACTGAAGCTTTCTTT.